This T cell receptor (beta chain) was identified during a study of cytomegalovirus exposure and HLA in healthy donors. PCR was performed using 60 Vbeta and 13 Jbeta primers. Produced via immunoSEQ multiplex PCR; TCRdb's table is partial and in-frame only. The repertoire consists of roughly 200,000 clones, with 70% to 85% occurring once and the leading ten covering 0.58%. In the case of this clone: Its antigen is unidentified.

Study-wide results and limits: Most likely, a cluster of highly shared sequence variants arose as a sequencing artifact. Researchers reported that three CMV-associated chains were confirmed in vitro as CMV antigen-specific.

The donors gave bone marrow, and they were healthy. In nominal health when sampled, donors likely had unrecorded immune exposures nonetheless. Source material: PBMCs. This TCR derives from a woman between 40 and 50 years old in good health and CMV-seronegative.

CDR3 sequence: CASSQGGAGSDTQYF. In DNA form, the CDR3 reads TGCGCCAGCAGCCAGGGGGGCGCGGGATCAGATACGCAGTATTTT. The J gene is TRBJ2-3, the V gene TRBV5-1, with a weak D call TRBD1 (7 bases). V was pared by 4 bases and J by 4 bases, with 16 bases between. Germline V CDR1 and CDR2: SGHRS, YFSETQ. The CDR3 is 15 residues long.